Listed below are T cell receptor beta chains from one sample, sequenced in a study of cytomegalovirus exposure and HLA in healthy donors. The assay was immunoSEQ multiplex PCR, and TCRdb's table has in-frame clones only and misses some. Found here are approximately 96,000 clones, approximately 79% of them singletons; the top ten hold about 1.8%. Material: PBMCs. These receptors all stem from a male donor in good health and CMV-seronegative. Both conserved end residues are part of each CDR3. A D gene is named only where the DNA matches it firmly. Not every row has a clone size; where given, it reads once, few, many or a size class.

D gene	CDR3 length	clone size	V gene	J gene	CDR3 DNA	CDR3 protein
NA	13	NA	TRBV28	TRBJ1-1	TGTGCCAGCAATTGGGTGGGGGGAACTGAAGCTTTCTTT	CASNWVGGTEAFF
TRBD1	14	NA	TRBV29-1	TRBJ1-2	TGCAGCGATTCAGACAATGACAGGGACGGTGGCTACACCTTC	CSDSDNDRDGGYTF
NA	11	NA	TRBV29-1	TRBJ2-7	TGCAGCGTTGACAGGGACTACGAGCAGTACTTC	CSVDRDYEQYF
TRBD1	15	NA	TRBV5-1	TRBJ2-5	TGCGCCAGCAGCTTGAACTCAGACAGGGGGAGAGAGCAGTACTTC	CASSLNSDRGREQYF
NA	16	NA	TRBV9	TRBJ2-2	TGTGCCAGCAGCGTTGGTCCTTCCCGGAGCGCCGGGGAGCTGTTTTTT	CASSVGPSRSAGELFF
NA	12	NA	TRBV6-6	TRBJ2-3	TGTGCCAGCAGTTCTAGCACAGATACGCAGTATTTT	CASSSSTDTQYF
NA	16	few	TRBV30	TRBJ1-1	TGTGCCTGGATGATGCAGGGGCCCGCTATGAACACTGAAGCTTTCTTT	CAWMMQGPAMNTEAFF
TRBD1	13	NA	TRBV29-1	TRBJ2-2	TGCAGCGGCGGACAGGTTGACACCGGGGAGCTGTTTTTT	CSGGQVDTGELFF
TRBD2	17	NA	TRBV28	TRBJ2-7	TGTGCCAGCAGCACCCCCTCCCCGACTAGCGATCCCTACGAGCAGTACTTC	CASSTPSPTSDPYEQYF
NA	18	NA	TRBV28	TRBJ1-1	TGTGCCAGCAGTTTGTGGGGGGCGGGGGCGAGTGGGAACACTGAAGCTTTCTTT	CASSLWGAGASGNTEAFF
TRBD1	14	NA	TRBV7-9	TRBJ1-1	TGTGCCAGCAGCATCGGACAGGCGAACACTGAAGCTTTCTTT	CASSIGQANTEAFF
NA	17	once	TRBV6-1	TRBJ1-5	TGTGCCAGCAGTGAAGCAGCAGGCATGACTAGCAATCAGCCCCAGCATTTT	CASSEAAGMTSNQPQHF
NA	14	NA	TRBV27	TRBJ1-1	TGTGCCAGCAGTTTGTCGAGGTTTCGGACTGAAGCTTTCTTT	CASSLSRFRTEAFF
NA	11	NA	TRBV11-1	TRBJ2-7	TGTGCCAGCAGCTTAACACACGAGCAGTACTTC	CASSLTHEQYF
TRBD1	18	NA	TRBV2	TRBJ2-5	TGTGCCAGCAGTGGGGGCCTGAAAGGACAGGGGAGTCGGGAGACCCAGTACTTC	CASSGGLKGQGSRETQYF
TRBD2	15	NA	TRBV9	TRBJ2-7	TGTGCCAGCAGCGTAGGGGCTAGCGGGGGCCACGAGCAGTACTTC	CASSVGASGGHEQYF